The rows below give T cell receptor beta chains drawn from one sample of a study of T cells after yellow fever vaccination. TCRdb used MiXCR to reprocess the 5' RACE reads, holding one entry per CDR3 protein. The sample has some 220,000 distinct CDR3 sequences; approximately 3.2% are singletons. Sequencing used CD4+ T cells sorted from PBMCs, obtained 10 days after the yellow fever booster vaccination. Every receptor here comes from a man younger than 35 who received the YFV17D yellow fever vaccine. Both conserved end residues are part of each CDR3. A D gene is named only where the DNA matches it firmly. Clone size is not always given. Where it is, it says once, few, many or a class for expanded clones.

j_gene,v_gene,abundance,d_gene,CDR3nt,CDR3aa
TRBJ2-1,TRBV4-3,many,TRBD2,TGCGCCAGCAGCCATACCGGGACTAGCGGCCACAATGAGCAGTTCTTC,CASSHTGTSGHNEQFF
TRBJ1-1,TRBV5-1,many,-,TGCGCCAGCAGGGCGGGACACCAGAACACTGAAGCTTTCTTT,CASRAGHQNTEAFF
TRBJ1-6,TRBV6-1,many,-,TGTGCCAGCAGTGATAGTCTCGGTGGGGCCCTCCACTTT,CASSDSLGGALHF
TRBJ2-1,TRBV7-2,many,TRBD1,TGTGCCAGCAGCCGCCGCACAGGGGGCGTTGAGCAGTTCTTC,CASSRRTGGVEQFF
TRBJ2-1,TRBV24-1,many,-,TGTGCCACCAGTGGAGCGAGTCGGGATGGGGACAATGAGCAGTTCTTC,CATSGASRDGDNEQFF
TRBJ1-2,TRBV9,few,-,TGTGCCAGCAGCGTAGAGCCGGTCTTCTATGGCTACACCTTC,CASSVEPVFYGYTF
TRBJ2-2,TRBV5-1,many,TRBD2,TGCGCCAGCAGCTTGGTACTAGCGACCACCGGGGAGCTGTTTTTT,CASSLVLATTGELFF
TRBJ2-6,TRBV7-2,-,-,TGTGCCAGCAGAGGCACGGGGACGTCCCTCTCTGGGGCCAACGTCCTGACTTTC,CASRGTGTSLSGANVLTF
TRBJ2-2,TRBV3-1,-,-,TGTGCCAGCAGCCCGAGGACAGCGAACACCGGGGAGCTGTTTTTT,CASSPRTANTGELFF
TRBJ2-3,TRBV11-2,few,TRBD2,TGTGCCAGCAGCCTGACTAGCGGGGTCACAGATACGCAGTATTTT,CASSLTSGVTDTQYF
TRBJ1-1,TRBV5-1,many,-,TGCGCCAGCAGCTTGGCCTGGAACACTGAAGCTTTCTTT,CASSLAWNTEAFF